The sequence of this TCR beta chain was determined in a study of CD8 T cells in ankylosing spondylitis. CDR1 DFQATT and CDR2 SNEGSKA come from the germline V gene (reference sequence). V lost 1 base and J 3 bases, leaving 5 bases between the germline ends. The CDR3 is 12 residues long. Libraries for TCR beta were made by quantitative 5'-RACE with molecular barcodes. TCRdb re-derived calls from the 5' RACE reads in MiXCR, one entry per CDR3 protein. The top ten clones hold 6.6% of a sample with 200,000 to 250,000 distinct CDR3 sequences, 25% to 30% of them seen once. Study observations and caveats: Ankylosing spondylitis blood appeared to carry a characteristic TCR beta motif of seven to nine highly homologous variants. Disease-linked clones, CD8+, were relatively rare in peripheral blood. Significant enrichment of disease-linked clones was reported in matched ankylosing spondylitis synovial fluid.

About this clonotype: Its antigen remains unidentified.

The chain has TRBV20-1 and TRBJ2-3; weak D call: TRBD1 (5 bases). Specimen: blood, either unsorted or a sorted T cell fraction (not recorded which). This sequence originates from a male donor with ankylosing spondylitis or in good health (not recorded which). CDR3 bases: TGCAGTGCTAGAGCAGGGACAGATACGCAGTATTTT. Translation: CSARAGTDTQYF.